Presented here are 27 T cell receptor beta chains from one specimen sequenced in a study of T-cell reconstitution after alpha-beta-depleted transplantation in children. Unique molecular identifiers were incorporated into the prepared TCRbeta library. TCRdb ran MiXCR on the PCR reads and lists one entry per CDR3 protein. The sample has 450,000 to 600,000 distinct CDR3 sequences, 10% to 13% seen once. Sequencing used PBMCs, obtained before TCRalphabeta/CD19-depleted stem cell transplant. The origin of the receptors is a child aged 2 to 15 with inherited bone marrow failure, due to receive a stem cell transplant.

This clonotype was seen more than once but under ten times. The chain carries TRBV4-3 and TRBJ1-1; D is unclear. CDR3 length: 13 amino acids. Germline V CDR1 and CDR2: LGHNA, YSLEER. V lost 2 bases, J lost 5 bases, and 9 bases lay in between. The CDR3 nucleotides read TGCGCCAGCAGCCAAAAGAAGGAGACTGAAGCTTTCTTT. This gives the protein CASSQKKETEAFF.

This clonotype was found many times. V usage is TRBV5-1 and J usage is TRBJ2-2; 10 bases agree with TRBD1. V was pared by 4 bases and J by 4 bases, with 4 bases of the junction left unmatched. This CDR3 spans 15 amino acids. Germline V CDR1 and CDR2: SGHRS, YFSETQ. The CDR3 bases are TGCGCCAGCAGCCCATGGACAGGGGGCACCGGGGAGCTGTTTTTT. This encodes CASSPWTGGTGELFF. Full variable domain (outside the CDR3, taken from reference TRBV5-1 and TRBJ2-2): KAGVTQTPRYLIKTRGQQVTLSCSPISGHRSVSWYQQTPGQGLQFLFEYFSETQRNKGNFPGRFSGRQFSNSRSEMNVSTLELGDSALYLCASSPWTGGTGELFFGEGSRLTVL.

In this sample, this clonotype turned up many times. V gene TRBV20-1 combines with J gene TRBJ2-7; no definite D call. The ends were cut back, 4 bases at V and 3 bases at J, with 10 bases in the middle. The CDR3 sequence is 12 residues long. Per germline, CDR1 DFQATT and CDR2 SNEGSKA (reference sequence). The CDR3 DNA follows: TGCAGTGCTATAAGAACTTACTACGAGCAGTACTTC. Amino acid sequence: CSAIRTYYEQYF.

Worth noting for this clonotype: With a much larger clone just one base away, this may be a read error. The rearrangement uses TRBV7-2 and TRBJ2-3, with a weak D call TRBD1 (5 bases). Germline V gene lookup returns CDR1 SGHTA and CDR2 FQGNSA. This CDR3 contains 15 residues. The CDR3 loop reads CASGLGAHGTDTQYF. CDR3 in DNA: TGTGCCAGCGGCTTAGGGGCTCACGGCACAGATACGCAGTATTTT.

This clonotype showed up many times. DNA for the CDR3: TGTGCCAGCAGTTTATACGGTGGGGCTGGAAACACCATATATTTT. Residues: CASSLYGGAGNTIYF. The V call is TRBV27, the J call TRBJ1-3, with D hard to call. Trimming took 1 base from V and 2 from J, leaving 9 bases between them. The germline gives CDR1 MNHEY, CDR2 SMNVEV (reference sequence). There are 15 residues in the CDR3.

The sample holds many counts of this clonotype. V gene TRBV19 combines with J gene TRBJ2-7, with D unclear. CDR3 size: 14 residues. Germline values: CDR1 LNHDA, CDR2 SQIVND (reference sequence). Trimming removed 4 bases at V and 2 bases at J, with 12 bases between. DNA for the CDR3: TGTGCCAGTAGTAACGGAGCCGTTACCTACGAGCAGTACTTC. This translates into CASSNGAVTYEQYF.

In this sample, this clonotype turned up a few times. The gene calls are TRBV27 and TRBJ2-7, with D unclear. The V and J ends lost 2 bases and 5 bases respectively, with 16 bases between them. Germline loops: CDR1 MNHEY, CDR2 SMNVEV (reference sequence). The CDR3 sequence is 15 residues long. DNA of the CDR3: TGTGCCAGCAGTTTAATTGGTGTAGTCTCTCACGAGCAGTACTTC. Translation gives CASSLIGVVSHEQYF.

This clonotype showed up just a few times. The V call is TRBV7-9, the J call TRBJ1-1; D gene uncertain. There are 15 residues in the CDR3. The germline V gene has CDR1 SEHNR and CDR2 FQNEAQ (reference sequence). Between the trimmed V and J ends, which lost 1 base and 0 bases, there was a span of 9 bases. CDR3 DNA sequence: TGTGCCAGCAGCTTAGAGATATTACTGAACACTGAAGCTTTCTTT. It codes for CASSLEILLNTEAFF.

This clonotype has just a few counts. This chain connects TRBV5-1 to TRBJ2-5, with D tentatively TRBD2 (6 bases). V was pared by 4 bases and J by 3 bases, with 19 bases between. Germline V gives CDR1 SGHRS, CDR2 YFSETQ. This CDR3 has 16 residues. The CDR3 bases are TGCGCCAGCAGCACATACGACGGGAGTCCGAAAGAGACCCAGTACTTC. This gives the protein CASSTYDGSPKETQYF.

This clonotype was picked up many times. V usage is TRBV7-2 and J usage is TRBJ2-2; 11 nucleotides line up with TRBD2. Germline trimming cut 3 bases from V and 0 bases from J; bases unmatched to any gene: 3. This CDR3 is 17 amino acids long. Per germline, CDR1 SGHTA and CDR2 FQGNSA. Here the CDR3 DNA reads TGTGCCAGCAGCTTCGGACTAGCGGGCGCGAACACCGGGGAGCTGTTTTTT. This encodes CASSFGLAGANTGELFF.

This clonotype was seen repeatedly, ten times or more. V gene TRBV9 combines with J gene TRBJ1-4, with TRBD1 as a possible D gene (5 bases). The CDR3 loop spans 17 amino acids. CDR1 is SGDLS, CDR2 YYNGEE, per germline. Between the trimmed V and J ends, which lost 2 bases and 8 bases, there was a span of 22 bases. The CDR3 region has the DNA TGTGCCAGCAGCGTCGCCGGGGGGAAGGAGGCTCGGGAAAAACTGTTTTTT. Translation: CASSVAGGKEAREKLFF.

This clonotype was counted ten times or more. The gene calls are TRBV20-1 and TRBJ2-7; 9 bases map to TRBD1. Germline values: CDR1 DFQATT, CDR2 SNEGSKA (reference sequence). V dropped 0 bases and J dropped 3; count of bases not matched to a gene: 3. This CDR3 comprises 14 residues. The CDR3 DNA is TGCAGTGCTAGAGATTGGGACAGGGTCTACGAGCAGTACTTC. The encoded protein is CSARDWDRVYEQYF.

This clonotype occurred a few times. Here the CDR3 DNA reads TGTGCCAGCAGTTCCGTCAGGGGGTACAATGAGCAGTTCTTC. Its protein is CASSSVRGYNEQFF. The V gene is TRBV28, the J gene TRBJ2-1, with 7 bases that match TRBD1. The CDR3 runs to 14 residues. CDR1 is MDHEN and CDR2 is SYDVKM in the germline V gene. The ends lost 4 bases at V and 4 bases at J; junction bases unmatched: 4.

The V call is TRBV28, the J call TRBJ2-1; 15 bases fit TRBD2. Germline CDR1 and CDR2: MDHEN and SYDVKM. J was trimmed by 8 bases and V by 3 bases; bases with no gene match: 5. The CDR3 has 16 residues. The CDR3 region is CASSFLGLAGGDEQFF. In DNA, the CDR3 is TGTGCCAGCAGTTTTTTGGGACTAGCGGGAGGCGATGAGCAGTTCTTC.

In this sample, this clonotype turned up many times. The chain recombines TRBV3-1 with TRBJ2-5, with TRBD2 identical over 7 bases. With 6 bases clipped from V and 1 base from J, the junction kept 5 bases outside the gene matches. The CDR3 runs 14 residues. Germline loops: CDR1 LGHDT, CDR2 YNNKEL (reference sequence). The CDR3 protein is CASSLTSRQETQYF. CDR3 bases: TGTGCCAGCAGTCTGACTAGCCGCCAAGAGACCCAGTACTTC.

On this clonotype itself: A read error may explain this, as a much larger clone is one base away. The chain has TRBV10-1 and TRBJ2-5; no clear D gene. In germline, CDR1 is WNHNN, CDR2 SYGVQD (reference sequence). This CDR3 spans 14 amino acids. CDR3 in amino acids: CASSAYLGVEPQYF. The CDR3 coding sequence is TGCGCCAGCAGTGCGTATTTGGGCGTAGAGCCCCAGTACTTC.

The chain recombines TRBV29-1 with TRBJ2-7, with D hard to call. V dropped 6 bases and J dropped 6 bases, with 9 bases sitting between them. Per the germline V gene, CDR1 is SQVTM and CDR2 is ANQGSEA. CDR3 length equals 10 residues. CDR3 region: CSVGFPEQYF. Written as DNA, the CDR3 is TGCAGCGTGGGGTTTCCCGAGCAGTACTTC.

In its sample, this clonotype was seen many times. The rearrangement joins TRBV6-7 to TRBJ2-5, with TRBD1 matching 7 bases. TRBV6-7 has ORF status, its function being uncertain. The length of the CDR3 is 15 residues. The ends lost 8 bases at V and 5 bases at J; junction bases unmatched: 14. CDR3 nucleotides: TGTGCCAGCCCTAGCTCGAGGGGGCCCTCGGAGACCCAGTACTTC. The encoded protein is CASPSSRGPSETQYF.

The chain combines TRBV20-1 with TRBJ2-3, with no clear D. The CDR3 sequence is 13 residues long. Trimming took 0 bases from V and 7 from J, leaving 11 bases between them. Germline assignment: CDR1 DFQATT and CDR2 SNEGSKA (reference sequence). For the CDR3, the DNA is TGCAGTGCTAGAGATCTGAATGGGAATACGCAGTATTTT. Protein: CSARDLNGNTQYF.

The J gene is TRBJ1-1, the V gene TRBV19, with 12 bases aligning to TRBD1. The trim removed 4 bases at V and 1 base at J, leaving 10 bases unmatched. CDR3 length: 18 residues. Germline-derived CDR1 and CDR2 are LNHDA and SQIVND (reference sequence). The CDR3 here is CASSRDAGTGGTNTEAFF. The CDR3 nucleotides read TGTGCCAGTAGTAGGGACGCCGGGACAGGGGGCACGAACACTGAAGCTTTCTTT.

This clonotype was observed at least ten times. V and J are TRBV4-3 and TRBJ2-1; 7 positions match TRBD2. CDR1 LGHNA and CDR2 YSLEER come from the germline V gene. V trimming: 4 bases; J trimming: 4 bases; junction bases outside the gene matches: 10. The CDR3 runs 16 residues. Written as DNA, the CDR3 is TGCGCCAGCAGCCCCACCCCCCCCGGGAGGTACAATGAGCAGTTCTTC. Its protein product is CASSPTPPGRYNEQFF.

This clonotype was seen many times. This CDR3 reads CASSNPGAGSYNEQFF. CDR3 bases: TGTGCCAGCAGTAACCCGGGGGCCGGCTCCTACAATGAGCAGTTCTTC. This rearrangement joins TRBV27 to TRBJ2-1, with D possibly called TRBD1 or TRBD2 (6 bases each). The V end was cut by 5 bases, the J end by 0 bases, with 14 bases between. The CDR3 has 16 residues. Germline V gene data show CDR1 as MNHEY and CDR2 as SMNVEV (reference sequence).

Remarks on this clonotype: Being one base from a much bigger clone, this may be a read error. The rearrangement joins TRBV29-1 to TRBJ2-1, with 10 nucleotides matching TRBD2. Trimming removed 4 bases from V and 4 bases from J; junction bases left unmatched: 4. Germline V gives CDR1 SQVTM, CDR2 ANQGSEA. The CDR3 covers 14 residues. The CDR3 DNA follows: TGCAGCGTTGTGAATAGCGGGGGGTACAATGAGCAGTTCTTC. The encoded protein is CSVVNSGGYNEQFF.

There are many counts of this clonotype. This chain links TRBV27 with TRBJ2-1, with 10 bases aligning to TRBD2. V was clipped by 3 bases and J by 10 bases; unmatched bases: 6. This CDR3 region has 14 residues. Germline CDR1 is MNHEY and CDR2 is SMNVEV (reference sequence). The CDR3 reads CASSLALAGVEQFF. The CDR3 DNA sequence: TGTGCCAGCAGTTTGGCGCTAGCGGGAGTGGAGCAGTTCTTC.

This clonotype was seen a handful of times. The chain carries TRBV7-2 and TRBJ2-7; the D is unclear. Germline CDR1 is SGHTA and CDR2 is FQGNSA. Trimming removed 3 bases at V and 7 bases at J, with 16 bases between. The CDR3 consists of 14 residues. The CDR3: CASSFSGHLFEQYF. The CDR3, as DNA: TGTGCCAGCAGCTTCTCCGGGCATCTATTTGAGCAGTACTTC.

This clonotype appeared many times. The DNA for the CDR3 is TGTGCCAGCAGCCAAGGCTTACTCTCCGCAGAAAAACTGTTTTTT. The encoded protein is CASSQGLLSAEKLFF. The chain carries TRBV4-2 and TRBJ1-4; D unclear. The CDR3 consists of 15 residues. Germline V gene sequence: CDR1 LGHNA, CDR2 YNFKEQ. V gave up 1 base and J gave up 8 bases, with 14 bases separating them.

The V call is TRBV4-1, the J call TRBJ1-1; no definite D call. The CDR3 has 15 amino acids. Germline V gene sequence: CDR1 MGHRA, CDR2 YSYEKL. Trimming left V 6 bases short and J 0 bases short, with 14 bases between. This chain's CDR3 is CASRAVSLMNTEAFF. The CDR3 nucleotides are TGCGCCAGCAGAGCCGTCTCCCTCATGAACACTGAAGCTTTCTTT.